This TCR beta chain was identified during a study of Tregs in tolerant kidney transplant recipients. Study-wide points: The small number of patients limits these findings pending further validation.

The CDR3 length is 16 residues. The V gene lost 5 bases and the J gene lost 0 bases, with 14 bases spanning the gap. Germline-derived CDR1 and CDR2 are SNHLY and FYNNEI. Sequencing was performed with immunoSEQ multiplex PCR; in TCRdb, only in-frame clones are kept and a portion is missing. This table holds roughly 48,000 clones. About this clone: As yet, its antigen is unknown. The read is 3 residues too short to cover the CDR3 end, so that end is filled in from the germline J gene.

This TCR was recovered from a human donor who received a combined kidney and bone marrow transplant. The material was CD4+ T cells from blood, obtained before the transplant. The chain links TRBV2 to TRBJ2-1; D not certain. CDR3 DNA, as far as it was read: TGTGCCAGCAGTCTCGAACCTAGAAGCTCCTACAATGAG. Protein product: CASSLEPRSSYNE. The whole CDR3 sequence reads CASSLEPRSSYNEQFF. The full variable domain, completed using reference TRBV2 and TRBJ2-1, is EPEVTQTPSHQVTQMGQEVILRCVPISNHLYFYWYRQILGQKVEFLVSFYNNEISEKSEIFDDQFSVERPDGSNFTLKIRSTKLEDSAMYFCASSLEPRSSYNEQFFGPGTRLTVL.